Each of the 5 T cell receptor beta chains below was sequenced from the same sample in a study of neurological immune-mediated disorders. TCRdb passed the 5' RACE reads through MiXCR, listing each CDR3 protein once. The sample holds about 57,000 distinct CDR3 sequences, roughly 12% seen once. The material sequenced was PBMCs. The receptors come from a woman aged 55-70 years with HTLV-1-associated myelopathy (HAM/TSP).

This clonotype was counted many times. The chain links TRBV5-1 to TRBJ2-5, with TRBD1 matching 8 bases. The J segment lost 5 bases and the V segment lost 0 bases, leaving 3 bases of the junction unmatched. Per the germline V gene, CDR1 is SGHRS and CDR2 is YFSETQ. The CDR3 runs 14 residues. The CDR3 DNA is TGCGCCAGCAGCTTGGAGGACAGGGATGAGACCCAGTACTTC. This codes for CASSLEDRDETQYF.

The CDR3 region is CASRNFGQGATGELFF. As DNA, the CDR3 is TGCGCCAGCAGGAACTTCGGACAGGGGGCCACCGGGGAGCTGTTTTTT. The V gene is TRBV10-1, the J gene TRBJ2-2; 11 nucleotides line up with TRBD1. Unmatched junction bases numbered 7, after V lost 6 bases and J lost 4 bases. This CDR3 is built from 16 residues. Germline CDR1 and CDR2: WNHNN and SYGVQD (reference sequence).

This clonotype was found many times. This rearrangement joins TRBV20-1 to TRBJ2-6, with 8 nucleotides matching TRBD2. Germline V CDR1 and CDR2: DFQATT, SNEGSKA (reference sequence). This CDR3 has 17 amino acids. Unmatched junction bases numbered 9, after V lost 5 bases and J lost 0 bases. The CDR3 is CSAGSSGPRSGANVLTF. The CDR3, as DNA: TGCAGTGCTGGTTCTAGCGGGCCCCGCTCTGGGGCCAACGTCCTGACTTTC.

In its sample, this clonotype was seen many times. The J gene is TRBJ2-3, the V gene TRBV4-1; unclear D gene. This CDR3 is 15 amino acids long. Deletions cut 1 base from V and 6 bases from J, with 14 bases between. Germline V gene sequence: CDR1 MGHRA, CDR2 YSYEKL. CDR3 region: CASSQGAQVLDTQYF. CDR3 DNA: TGCGCCAGCAGCCAAGGAGCCCAAGTGTTGGATACGCAGTATTTT.

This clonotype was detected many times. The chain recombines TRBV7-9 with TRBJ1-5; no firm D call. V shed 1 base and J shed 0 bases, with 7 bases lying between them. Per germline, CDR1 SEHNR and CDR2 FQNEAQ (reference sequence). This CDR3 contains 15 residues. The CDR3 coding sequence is TGTGCCAGCAGCTTAGGGTTGGGTAGCAATCAGCCCCAGCATTTT. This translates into CASSLGLGSNQPQHF.